These T cell receptor beta chains were read from a single sample in a study of vaccination and CD4 T cells after COVID-19. The antigens of these receptors remain unknown. TCRdb reprocessed the PCR reads via MiXCR and lists one record per CDR3 protein. The top ten hold approximately 12% of the sample, which has about 15,000 distinct CDR3 sequences, approximately 58% seen once. Sequenced: CD4+ T cells from blood, cultured in vitro. Every receptor here comes from a human donor who had recovered from COVID-19. Each CDR3 is given with its conserved first and last residue. D genes are given only for firm matches. Not every row has a clone size; where given, it reads once, few, many or a size class.

>TRBV10-3|TRBJ2-5|TRBD2|NA
CAISESTSGRGQETQYF
TGTGCCATCAGTGAGTCGACTAGCGGGAGGGGACAAGAGACCCAGTACTTC
>TRBV6-1|TRBJ1-5|TRBD1|NA
CASSKQGPGNQPQHF
TGTGCCAGCAGTAAACAGGGGCCGGGCAATCAGCCCCAGCATTTT
>TRBV30|TRBJ1-1|NA|few
CAWSDIGTNTEAFF
TGTGCCTGGAGTGATATAGGAACAAACACTGAAGCTTTCTTT
>TRBV30|TRBJ1-2|NA|once
CAWSVQGYYGYTF
TGTGCCTGGAGTGTCCAGGGCTACTATGGCTACACCTTC
>TRBV5-1|TRBJ2-2|TRBD1|NA
CASSFLGGADTGELFF
TGCGCCAGCAGCTTTCTAGGGGGCGCAGACACCGGGGAGCTGTTTTTT
>TRBV12-3/TRBV12-4|TRBJ2-7|NA|NA
CASSLRPGVSEQYF
TGTGCCAGCAGCCTGCGACCGGGGGTGTCCGAGCAGTACTTC
>TRBV30|TRBJ1-1|NA|NA
CAWSVSREGTEAFF
TGTGCCTGGAGTGTAAGTCGGGAGGGGACTGAAGCTTTCTTT
>TRBV4-3|TRBJ1-6|NA|NA
CASSQDWVGGAGNSPLHF
TGCGCCAGCAGCCAAGACTGGGTGGGTGGGGCCGGTAATTCACCCCTCCACTTT
>TRBV7-2|TRBJ1-1|NA|NA
CASSSSGGGNTEAFF
TGTGCCAGCAGCTCCTCTGGTGGGGGGAACACTGAAGCTTTCTTT
>TRBV20-1|TRBJ1-4|TRBD1|NA
CSAPGQGFEKLFF
TGCAGTGCTCCGGGACAGGGGTTTGAAAAACTGTTTTTT
>TRBV29-1|TRBJ1-3|NA|few
CSVAGHNSGNTIYF
TGCAGCGTTGCGGGACACAACTCTGGAAACACCATATATTTT
>TRBV15|TRBJ2-5|TRBD1|NA
CATSGGTGGQETQYF
TGTGCCACCAGCGGAGGGACAGGGGGCCAAGAGACCCAGTACTTC
>TRBV5-4|TRBJ1-1|TRBD1|NA
CASSTPDRNRGGAFF
TGTGCCAGCAGCACCCCGGACAGGAATCGTGGGGGAGCTTTCTTT
>TRBV20-1|TRBJ1-3|NA|NA
CSARNARTTGNTIYF
TGCAGTGCTAGAAATGCCAGGACAACGGGAAACACCATATATTTT
>TRBV6-1|TRBJ1-1|NA|NA
CASSGDNTEAFF
TGTGCCAGCAGTGGGGACAACACTGAAGCTTTCTTT
>TRBV28|TRBJ1-5|NA|once
CASGRSNQPQHF
TGTGCCTCGGGGAGGTCTAATCAGCCCCAGCATTTT
>TRBV27|TRBJ2-5|NA|few
CASSLRGVGETQYF
TGTGCCAGCAGTTTAAGAGGGGTAGGAGAGACCCAGTACTTC
>TRBV20-1|TRBJ2-1|TRBD2|NA
CSATRRAGGYNEQFF
TGCAGTGCAACAAGGAGAGCGGGAGGGTACAATGAGCAGTTCTTC
>TRBV6-1|TRBJ1-6|TRBD1|NA
CASRPDRGYNSPLHF
TGTGCCAGCAGGCCGGACAGGGGCTATAATTCACCCCTCCACTTT
>TRBV12-3/TRBV12-4|TRBJ1-2|NA|NA
CASSSGKGYTF
TGTGCCAGCAGTTCTGGGAAAGGCTACACCTTC
>TRBV19|TRBJ1-1|NA|NA
CASSIGDMGAEAFF
TGTGCCAGTAGTATAGGGGACATGGGGGCGGAAGCTTTCTTT
>TRBV2|TRBJ2-3|NA|NA
CASRGGPQDTQYF
TGTGCCAGCAGGGGGGGACCTCAAGATACGCAGTATTTT
>TRBV12-3/TRBV12-4|TRBJ2-5|NA|NA
CASSFGGETQYF
TGTGCCAGCAGTTTCGGCGGCGAGACCCAGTACTTC
>TRBV7-3|TRBJ2-1|NA|NA
CASSLMREGGEQFF
TGTGCCAGCAGCTTAATGCGAGAGGGGGGTGAGCAGTTCTTC
>TRBV12-3/TRBV12-4|TRBJ2-6|NA|large
CASSSGNSGANVLTF
TGTGCCAGCAGCTCCGGGAACTCTGGGGCCAACGTCCTGACTTTC
>TRBV7-9|TRBJ2-2|TRBD2|few
CASTPRSGRPGELFF
TGTGCCAGCACCCCAAGGAGCGGGAGACCCGGGGAGCTGTTTTTT
>TRBV6-1|TRBJ2-7|NA|NA
CASSPTPYEQYF
TGTGCCAGCAGTCCGACACCCTACGAGCAGTACTTC
>TRBV12-3/TRBV12-4|TRBJ1-2|NA|NA
CASSPDRTYGYTF
TGTGCCAGCAGCCCCGACAGAACCTATGGCTACACCTTC
>TRBV19|TRBJ1-1|NA|NA
CASSSRELATEAFF
TGTGCCAGTAGTTCCCGAGAGCTGGCCACTGAAGCTTTCTTT
>TRBV24-1|TRBJ2-2|NA|NA
CATSFITGHPGELFF
TGTGCCACCAGTTTTATAACAGGGCATCCCGGGGAGCTGTTTTTT
>TRBV20-1|TRBJ2-6|NA|few
CSAAPSGANVLTF
TGCAGTGCTGCCCCATCTGGGGCCAACGTCCTGACTTTC
>TRBV2|TRBJ2-5|NA|few
CASTRGPTQETQYF
TGTGCCAGCACCAGGGGACCGACCCAAGAGACCCAGTACTTC
>TRBV7-6|TRBJ2-7|NA|NA
CASSPGLGEREQYF
TGTGCCAGCAGTCCCGGACTTGGGGAAAGGGAGCAGTACTTC
>TRBV6-1|TRBJ1-5|NA|NA
CASSHQPWGRSSIRQPQHF
TGTGCCAGCAGCCACCAACCATGGGGGCGCTCCTCAATTCGTCAGCCCCAGCATTTT
>TRBV6-5|TRBJ2-7|TRBD2|NA
CASSYSTTSGTGEQYF
TGTGCCAGCAGTTACTCGACGACTAGCGGGACCGGCGAGCAGTACTTC
>TRBV6-1|TRBJ1-2|NA|NA
CASTRVDYGYTF
TGTGCCAGCACTCGCGTAGACTATGGCTACACCTTC
>TRBV20-1|TRBJ1-2|NA|few
CSARGTPGYTF
TGCAGTGCTAGAGGGACACCTGGCTACACCTTC
>TRBV7-9|TRBJ2-3|NA|NA
CASSSYNFRAGPTDTQYF
TGTGCCAGCAGTTCCTATAACTTCAGGGCGGGACCAACAGATACGCAGTATTTT
>TRBV12-5|TRBJ1-1|TRBD1|NA
CASGSSPQGASTEAFF
TGTGCTAGTGGTTCCTCCCCACAGGGGGCGAGCACTGAAGCTTTCTTT